The rows below give T cell receptor beta chains drawn from one sample of a study of lymphopenia after photon versus proton radiotherapy. Produced via immunoSEQ multiplex PCR; TCRdb's table is partial and in-frame only. The sample lists some 170,000 clones, 80% to 90% occurring once. Here the sequenced sample was peripheral blood, taken from a patient treated with photon-based radiotherapy. These receptors all stem from a man over 45 with gastric cancer. Both conserved end residues are part of each CDR3. D genes are given only for firm matches. Size values are once, few and many counts, or a class for expanded clones, and some rows have none.

TRBV7-3,TRBD2,-,TRBJ2-3,TGTGCCAGCAGCTTAACGCGTCTAGCGGATAGCACAGATACGCAGTATTTT,CASSLTRLADSTDTQYF
TRBV10-1,TRBD2,-,TRBJ2-1,TGCGCCAGCAGTGCGGAGCCTAGCGGGGCCCGAGAGCAGTTCTTC,CASSAEPSGAREQFF
TRBV19,-,-,TRBJ1-5,TGTGCCAGTGCCGGGGGGTTAAGGCCCCAGCATTTT,CASAGGLRPQHF
TRBV18,TRBD1,-,TRBJ1-1,TGTGCCAGCTCACCAGGACAGGGGGCAACTGAAGCTTTCTTT,CASSPGQGATEAFF
TRBV19,TRBD2,once,TRBJ2-3,TGTGCCAGTAGTAAAAGGGACTACAGCACAGATACGCAGTATTTT,CASSKRDYSTDTQYF
TRBV7-3,TRBD2,-,TRBJ2-3,TGTGCCAGCAGCCATGAGGTGGGACTAGCGACAGATACGCAGTATTTT,CASSHEVGLATDTQYF
TRBV7-2,TRBD2,-,TRBJ2-1,TGTGCCAGCAGCTTAGATTCGACTAGCGTAAATGAGCAGTTCTTC,CASSLDSTSVNEQFF
TRBV5-4,TRBD1,-,TRBJ2-7,TGTGCCAGCAGCTACGGACAGGGTCAATACGAGCAGTACTTC,CASSYGQGQYEQYF
TRBV5-4,-,-,TRBJ2-1,TGTGCCAGCAGCTTGGTTGGGGGCGAGTACAATGAGCAGTTCTTC,CASSLVGGEYNEQFF
TRBV11-3,-,-,TRBJ1-1,TGTGCCAGCAGCTTCACTCCCCCGGGCGGTGACACTGAAGCTTTCTTT,CASSFTPPGGDTEAFF
TRBV18,-,-,TRBJ2-5,TGTGCCAGCTCACCTGTGAACTCCCAAGAGACCCAGTACTTC,CASSPVNSQETQYF
TRBV5-1,TRBD2,-,TRBJ2-7,TGCGCCAGCAGCTTAACTAGCGGGAGTACAGGGCAGTACTTC,CASSLTSGSTGQYF
TRBV9,-,-,TRBJ1-1,TGTGCCAGCAGCCCGCCCTTGAACACTGAAGCTTTCTTT,CASSPPLNTEAFF
TRBV18,-,-,TRBJ2-3,TGTGCCAGCTCAAGGCTTGGACTGCCTAGCACAGATACGCAGTATTTT,CASSRLGLPSTDTQYF
TRBV28,-,-,TRBJ1-5,TGTGCCAGCAGTTCTCTCAATCAGCCCCAGCATTTT,CASSSLNQPQHF
TRBV9,-,once,TRBJ1-1,TGTGCCAGCAGCGTAGGGGATAACACTGAAGCTTTCTTT,CASSVGDNTEAFF
TRBV25-1,TRBD2,-,TRBJ2-1,TGTGCCAGCAGTGTCGCGCTAGCGGGAGATGAGCAGTTCTTC,CASSVALAGDEQFF
TRBV19,-,-,TRBJ1-4,TGTGCCAGTAGTACCCAAGCTAATGAAAAACTGTTTTTT,CASSTQANEKLFF
TRBV6-4,-,-,TRBJ1-1,TGTGCCAGCAGGAAGGGAGGAGTGAACACTGAAGCTTTCTTT,CASRKGGVNTEAFF
TRBV10-2,TRBD2,-,TRBJ2-1,TGCGCCAGCATTCTTTCCATGAATAGCGGGAGAGGCGAGCAGTTCTTC,CASILSMNSGRGEQFF
TRBV28,-,-,TRBJ2-7,TGTGCCAGCAGTTTAGTAGGTCGCGAGCAGTACTTC,CASSLVGREQYF
TRBV30,-,-,TRBJ2-7,TGTGCCTGGAGCAAGGGGCTAGCGTACCAGAGCTCCTACGAGCAGTACTTC,CAWSKGLAYQSSYEQYF
TRBV7-9,-,-,TRBJ2-7,TGTGCCAGCAGCCGAGTCGGCATGTCCTACGAGCAGTACTTC,CASSRVGMSYEQYF
TRBV4-1,-,-,TRBJ2-1,TGCGCCAGCAGCCAAGATCGCCTAGGGGAGCAGTTCTTC,CASSQDRLGEQFF
TRBV7-9,-,-,TRBJ2-7,TGTGCCAGCAGCTTCCGAGGGGGCTACGAGCAGTACTTC,CASSFRGGYEQYF
TRBV10-3,-,-,TRBJ2-7,TGTGCCATCAGTGCAAGCTCGACGGCCATCTACGAGCAGTACTTC,CAISASSTAIYEQYF
TRBV30,TRBD2,-,TRBJ2-7,TGTGCCTGGAGTGTTCGAACTAGCGGGAGTCTTTTAGGGAAAACCTACGAGCAGTACTTC,CAWSVRTSGSLLGKTYEQYF
TRBV9,TRBD2,-,TRBJ2-1,TGTGCCAGCAGCCCAACTAGCGTGACCCATAATGAGCAGTTCTTC,CASSPTSVTHNEQFF
TRBV2,TRBD1,-,TRBJ2-5,TGTGCCAGCAGTGAGAGGGGACAGGGTTGGGGAGAGACCCAGTACTTC,CASSERGQGWGETQYF
TRBV7-3,TRBD1,-,TRBJ1-1,TGTGCCAGCAGCAGACAGGGGAGTAGGACTGAAGCTTTCTTT,CASSRQGSRTEAFF
TRBV6-1,-,-,TRBJ2-1,TGTGCCAGCACCGGACCGAGCTCCTACAATGAGCAGTTCTTC,CASTGPSSYNEQFF
TRBV10-1,-,medium-sized,TRBJ1-1,TGCGCCAGCAGGCGGGACCTGGGGGACACTGAAGCTTTCTTT,CASRRDLGDTEAFF
TRBV9,-,-,TRBJ2-4,TGTGCCAGCAGCGCCCTACCCGGCTTCGGGGAACCTTCTAAGGACATTCAGTACTTC,CASSALPGFGEPSKDIQYF
TRBV28,-,-,TRBJ1-1,TGTGCCAGCAGTTTGGGGACGGGGAACACTGAAGCTTTCTTT,CASSLGTGNTEAFF
TRBV6-5,-,-,TRBJ2-7,TGTGCCAGCAGTTACACAGGGAGGCAGTACTTC,CASSYTGRQYF
TRBV2,TRBD2,-,TRBJ2-1,TGTGCCTCCAAAGGGACTAGCGGGCCCGAGGAGCAGTTCTTC,CASKGTSGPEEQFF
TRBV10-1,-,few,TRBJ1-2,TGCGCCAGCAGTTCCGGGCCTTCCATGGGCTACACCTTC,CASSSGPSMGYTF
TRBV28,-,-,TRBJ2-2,TGTGCCAGCAGTTTCCGTAGGGCCGGGGAGCTGTTTTTT,CASSFRRAGELFF
TRBV5-6,-,-,TRBJ2-7,TGTGCCAGCAGCATTCGGCAGGGACCCTACGAGCAGTACTTC,CASSIRQGPYEQYF
TRBV7-2,-,-,TRBJ2-3,TGTGCCAGCAGCGGCCCGCGGGACTCTATGGGGGATACGCAGTATTTT,CASSGPRDSMGDTQYF
TRBV4-1,TRBD1,-,TRBJ1-4,TGCGCCAGCAGCCGAGCTGGGACAGGGTCGGGTGAAAAACTGTTTTTT,CASSRAGTGSGEKLFF
TRBV6-5,TRBD1,-,TRBJ2-7,TGTGCCAGCAGCCCCGACAGGGGGACCACCCCACACTTC,CASSPDRGTTPHF
TRBV18,-,-,TRBJ2-5,TGTGCCAGCTCACCGCTTGGCTCCGGGAGTCGCCAAGAGACCCAGTACTTC,CASSPLGSGSRQETQYF
TRBV27,-,-,TRBJ2-5,TGTGCCAGCAGTTTATCTGTAGGCTTGGAGACCCAGTACTTC,CASSLSVGLETQYF
TRBV6-1,-,few,TRBJ1-2,TGTGCCAGCAGTGGACGACTTTTCTATGGCTACACCTTC,CASSGRLFYGYTF
TRBV5-1,-,once,TRBJ2-5,TGCGCCAGCAGTATACGGGTTGGGCAAGAGACCCAGTACTTC,CASSIRVGQETQYF
TRBV6-1,-,-,TRBJ1-3,TGTGCCAGCAGTGAAGCCAGCCTCGGCTCTGGAAACACCATATATTTT,CASSEASLGSGNTIYF
TRBV13,-,-,TRBJ2-6,TGTGCCAGCAGCTTAGGACAGTCGAGCTCTGGGGCCAACGTCCTGACTTTC,CASSLGQSSSGANVLTF
TRBV15,-,once,TRBJ2-6,TGTGCCACCAGCAGAGTCGGGGTGTCTGGGGCCAACGTCCTGACTTTC,CATSRVGVSGANVLTF
TRBV5-1,-,-,TRBJ1-1,TGCGCCAGCAGCAAAGGGGTGGAGAACACTGAAGCTTTCTTT,CASSKGVENTEAFF
TRBV7-7,-,-,TRBJ2-1,TGTGCCAGCAGCTTCCGGGACTCACCCTACAATGAGCAGTTCTTC,CASSFRDSPYNEQFF
TRBV11-3,-,-,TRBJ2-1,TGTGCCAGCAGCTTGGGACCAAACAATGAGCAGTTCTTC,CASSLGPNNEQFF
TRBV6-5,TRBD1,-,TRBJ2-7,TGTGCCAGCAGTTCGACAGGGTACTCCTACGAGCAGTACTTC,CASSSTGYSYEQYF